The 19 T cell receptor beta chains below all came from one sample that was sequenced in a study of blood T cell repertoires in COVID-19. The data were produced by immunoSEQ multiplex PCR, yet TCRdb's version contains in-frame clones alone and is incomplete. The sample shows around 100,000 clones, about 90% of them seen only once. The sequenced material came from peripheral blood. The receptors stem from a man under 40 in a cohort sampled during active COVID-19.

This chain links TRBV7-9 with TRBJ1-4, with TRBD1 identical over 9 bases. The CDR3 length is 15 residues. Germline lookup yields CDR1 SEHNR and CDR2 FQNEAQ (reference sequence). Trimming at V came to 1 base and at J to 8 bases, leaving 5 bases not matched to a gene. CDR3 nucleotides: TGTGCCAGCAGCTTAGGGGGACAGGGTCGAGAAAAACTGTTTTTT. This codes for CASSLGGQGREKLFF.

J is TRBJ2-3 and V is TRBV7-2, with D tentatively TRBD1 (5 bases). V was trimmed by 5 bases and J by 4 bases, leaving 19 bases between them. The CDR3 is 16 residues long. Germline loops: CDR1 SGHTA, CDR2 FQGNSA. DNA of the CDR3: TGTGCCAGCAGCCCACAGGTGGCGGCCGTTTCAGATACGCAGTATTTT. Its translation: CASSPQVAAVSDTQYF.

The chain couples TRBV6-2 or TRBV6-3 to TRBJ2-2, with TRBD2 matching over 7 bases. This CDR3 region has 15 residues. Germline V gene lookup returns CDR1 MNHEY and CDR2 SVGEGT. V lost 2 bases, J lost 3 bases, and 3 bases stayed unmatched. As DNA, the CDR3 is TGTGCCAGCAGTTACCGGGACTACGACACCGGGGAGCTGTTTTTT. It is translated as CASSYRDYDTGELFF.

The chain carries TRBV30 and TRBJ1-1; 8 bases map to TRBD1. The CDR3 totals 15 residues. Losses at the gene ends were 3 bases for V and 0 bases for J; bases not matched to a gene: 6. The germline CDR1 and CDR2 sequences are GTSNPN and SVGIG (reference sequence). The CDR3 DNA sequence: TGTGCCTGGAGCACAGGGGGGACACTGAACACTGAAGCTTTCTTT. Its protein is CAWSTGGTLNTEAFF.

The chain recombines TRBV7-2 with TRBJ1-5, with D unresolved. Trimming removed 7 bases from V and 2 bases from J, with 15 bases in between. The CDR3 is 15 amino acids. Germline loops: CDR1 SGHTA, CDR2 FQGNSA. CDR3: CASTTEGAGNQPQHF. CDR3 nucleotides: TGTGCCAGCACCACGGAGGGCGCTGGCAATCAGCCCCAGCATTTT. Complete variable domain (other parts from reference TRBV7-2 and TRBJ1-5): GAGVSQSPSNKVTEKGKDVELRCDPISGHTALYWYRQSLGQGLEFLIYFQGNSAPDKSGLPSDRFSAERTGGSVSTLTIQRTQQEDSAVYLCASTTEGAGNQPQHFGDGTRLSIL.

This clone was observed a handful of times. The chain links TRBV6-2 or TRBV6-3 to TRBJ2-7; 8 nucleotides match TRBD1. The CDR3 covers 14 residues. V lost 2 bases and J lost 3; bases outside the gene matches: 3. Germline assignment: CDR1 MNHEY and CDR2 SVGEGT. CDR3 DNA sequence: TGTGCCAGCAGTTACGCGGACAGGGACTACGAGCAGTACTTC. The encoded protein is CASSYADRDYEQYF.

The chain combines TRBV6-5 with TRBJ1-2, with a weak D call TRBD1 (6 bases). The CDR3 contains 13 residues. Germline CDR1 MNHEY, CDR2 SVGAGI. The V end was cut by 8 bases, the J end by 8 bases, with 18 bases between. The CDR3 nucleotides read TGTGCCAGCGGGGGAAGGGACACTGCCGGCTACACCTTC. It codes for CASGGRDTAGYTF.

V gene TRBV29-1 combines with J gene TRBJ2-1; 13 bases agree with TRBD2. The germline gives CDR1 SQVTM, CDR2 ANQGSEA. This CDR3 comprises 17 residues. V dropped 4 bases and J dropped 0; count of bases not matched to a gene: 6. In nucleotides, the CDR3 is TGCAGCGTTGCGGGACTAGCGGGACAGAGCTCCTACAATGAGCAGTTCTTC. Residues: CSVAGLAGQSSYNEQFF.

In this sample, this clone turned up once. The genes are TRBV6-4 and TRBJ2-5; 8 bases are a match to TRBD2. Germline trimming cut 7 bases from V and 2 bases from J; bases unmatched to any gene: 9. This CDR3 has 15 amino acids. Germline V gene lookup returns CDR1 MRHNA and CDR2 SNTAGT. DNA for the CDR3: TGTGCCAGCACCAAGGGGGGACTAGAACAAGAGACCCAGTACTTC. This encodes CASTKGGLEQETQYF.

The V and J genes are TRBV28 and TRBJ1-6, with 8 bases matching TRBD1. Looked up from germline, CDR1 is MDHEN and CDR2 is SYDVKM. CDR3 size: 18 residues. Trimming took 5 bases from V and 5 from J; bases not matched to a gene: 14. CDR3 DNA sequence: TGTGCCAGCAGTCCCCCAAACCCCCTGACAGGGGATAATTCACCCCTCCACTTT. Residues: CASSPPNPLTGDNSPLHF.

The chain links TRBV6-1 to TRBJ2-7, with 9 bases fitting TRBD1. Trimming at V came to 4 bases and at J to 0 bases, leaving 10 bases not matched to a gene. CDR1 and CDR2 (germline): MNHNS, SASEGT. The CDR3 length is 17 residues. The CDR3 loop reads CASSGPGTGISSYEQYF. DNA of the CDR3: TGTGCCAGCAGTGGTCCCGGGACAGGGATAAGCTCCTACGAGCAGTACTTC.

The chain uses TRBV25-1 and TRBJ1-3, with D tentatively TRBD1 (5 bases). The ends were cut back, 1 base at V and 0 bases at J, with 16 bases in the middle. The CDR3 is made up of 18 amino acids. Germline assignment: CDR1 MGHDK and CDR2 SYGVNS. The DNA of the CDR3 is TGTGCCAGCAGTGAATGGACCCAGGGCATCCCCTCTGGAAACACCATATATTTT. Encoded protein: CASSEWTQGIPSGNTIYF.

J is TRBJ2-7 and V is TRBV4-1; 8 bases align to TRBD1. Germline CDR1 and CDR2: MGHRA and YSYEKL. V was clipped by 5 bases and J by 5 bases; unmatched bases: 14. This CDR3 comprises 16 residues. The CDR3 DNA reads TGCGCCAGCAGCTCCGGACCTTGGACAGGGCGTCACGAGCAGTACTTC. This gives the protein CASSSGPWTGRHEQYF.

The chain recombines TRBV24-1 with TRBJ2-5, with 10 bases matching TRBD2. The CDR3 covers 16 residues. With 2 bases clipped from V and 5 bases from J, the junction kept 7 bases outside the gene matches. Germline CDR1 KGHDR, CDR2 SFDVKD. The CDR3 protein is CATSDSSGGAGETQYF. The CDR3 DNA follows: TGTGCCACCAGTGATTCCAGCGGGGGGGCCGGGGAGACCCAGTACTTC.

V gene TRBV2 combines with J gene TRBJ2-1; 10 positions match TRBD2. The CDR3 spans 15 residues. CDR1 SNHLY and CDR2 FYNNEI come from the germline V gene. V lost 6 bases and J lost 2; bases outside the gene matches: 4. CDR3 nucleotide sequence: TGTGCCAGCAGCCTCAGCGGGGGGGCCTACAATGAGCAGTTCTTC. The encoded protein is CASSLSGGAYNEQFF.

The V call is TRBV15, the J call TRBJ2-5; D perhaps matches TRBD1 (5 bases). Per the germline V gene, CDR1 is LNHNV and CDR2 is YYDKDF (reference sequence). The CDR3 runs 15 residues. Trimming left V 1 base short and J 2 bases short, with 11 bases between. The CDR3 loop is CATSRGAGPQETQYF. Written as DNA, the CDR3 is TGTGCCACCAGCAGAGGGGCAGGGCCACAAGAGACCCAGTACTTC.

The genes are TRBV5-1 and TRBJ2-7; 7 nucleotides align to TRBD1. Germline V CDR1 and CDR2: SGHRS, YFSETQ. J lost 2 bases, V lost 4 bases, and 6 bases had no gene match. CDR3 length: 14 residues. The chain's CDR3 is CASSLTGDAYEQYF. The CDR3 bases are TGCGCCAGCAGCCTCACAGGGGACGCCTACGAGCAGTACTTC.

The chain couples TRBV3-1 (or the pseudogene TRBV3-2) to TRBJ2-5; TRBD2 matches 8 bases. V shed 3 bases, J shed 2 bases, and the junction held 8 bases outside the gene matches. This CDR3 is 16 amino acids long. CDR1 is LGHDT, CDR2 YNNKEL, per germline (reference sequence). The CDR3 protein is CASSHQTGGLQETQYF. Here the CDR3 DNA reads TGTGCCAGCAGCCACCAAACGGGGGGGCTACAAGAGACCCAGTACTTC.

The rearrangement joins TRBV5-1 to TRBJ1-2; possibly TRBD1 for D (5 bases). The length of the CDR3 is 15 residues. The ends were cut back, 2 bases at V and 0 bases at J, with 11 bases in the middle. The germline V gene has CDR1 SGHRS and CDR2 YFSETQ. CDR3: CASSFRADTNYGYTF. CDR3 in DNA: TGCGCCAGCAGCTTCAGGGCGGATACTAACTATGGCTACACCTTC.